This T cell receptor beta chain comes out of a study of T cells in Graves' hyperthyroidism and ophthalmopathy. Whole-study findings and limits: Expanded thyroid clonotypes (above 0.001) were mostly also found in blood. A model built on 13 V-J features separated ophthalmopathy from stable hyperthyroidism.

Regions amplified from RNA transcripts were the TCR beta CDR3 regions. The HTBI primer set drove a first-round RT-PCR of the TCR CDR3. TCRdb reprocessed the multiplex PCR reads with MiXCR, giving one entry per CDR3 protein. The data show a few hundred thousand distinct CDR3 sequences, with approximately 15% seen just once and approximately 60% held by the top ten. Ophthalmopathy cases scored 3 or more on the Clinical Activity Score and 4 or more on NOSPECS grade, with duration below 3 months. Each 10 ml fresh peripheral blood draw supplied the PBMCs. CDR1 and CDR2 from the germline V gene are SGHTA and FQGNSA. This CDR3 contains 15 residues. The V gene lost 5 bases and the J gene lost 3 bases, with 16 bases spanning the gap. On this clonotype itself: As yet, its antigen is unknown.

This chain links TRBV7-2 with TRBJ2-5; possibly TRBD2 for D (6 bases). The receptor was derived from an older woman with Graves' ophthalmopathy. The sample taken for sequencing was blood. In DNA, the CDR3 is TGTGCCAGCAGCCGAAGTGCGGGAAGGGAAGAGACCCAGTACTTC. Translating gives CASSRSAGREETQYF.